Below, one T cell receptor beta chain is given with its context. The CDR3 runs 16 residues. V trimming: 3 bases; J trimming: 4 bases; junction bases outside the gene matches: 11. Germline assignment: CDR1 SGHRS and CDR2 YFSETQ. The record originates from a study of PD-L1 blockade in urothelial cancer. Study in general: Of 30 or so patients, twenty-five were males with bladder-origin urothelial cancer.

Sample time point: pretreatment peripheral blood. Repertoires were generated with immunoSEQ multiplex PCR, while TCRdb's copy carries only in-frame clones and drops some. The sample carries roughly 51,000 clones, about 86% recorded once. This TCR came from a man in his sixties with urothelial cancer. Sample: PBMCs, taken around atezolizumab (anti-PD-L1) treatment. The rearrangement joins TRBV5-1 to TRBJ1-2; 8 positions match TRBD1. The CDR3 region is CASSYQQGEHIYGYTF. CDR3 coding DNA: TGCGCCAGCAGCTACCAACAGGGGGAGCATATCTATGGCTACACCTTC. The full variable domain, completed using reference TRBV5-1 and TRBJ1-2, is KAGVTQTPRYLIKTRGQQVTLSCSPISGHRSVSWYQQTPGQGLQFLFEYFSETQRNKGNFPGRFSGRQFSNSRSEMNVSTLELGDSALYLCASSYQQGEHIYGYTFGSGTRLTVV.